This T cell receptor beta chain was recovered during a study of shared clonotypes between healthy human individuals. Study information: Researchers assigned three CD4 naive, three CD4 memory, two CD8 naive and one CD8 memory plate to each donor.

The junction had 4 bases not matched to a gene; V was cut back by 0 bases and J by 8 bases. Germline CDR1 GTSNPN, CDR2 SVGIG (reference sequence). This CDR3 contains 14 residues. Profiled with immunoSEQ multiplex PCR; TCRdb holds only in-frame clones, not every one. The sample gives 2.3 million or so clones, 93% of which show up once; 0.39% is in the top ten. This TCR came from a man aged 18-30 years in good health. Some clones in this sample may be carry-over from other donors' samples. The material sequenced was naive CD4+ T cells from PBMCs. The subset is: CD45RA+ positively selected. V gene TRBV30 combines with J gene TRBJ1-6; 7 bases align to TRBD1. The CDR3 region is CAWSVRTGDSPLHF. CDR3 coding DNA: TGTGCCTGGAGTGTACGAACAGGGGATTCACCCCTCCACTTT.